This T cell receptor beta chain emerged from a study of OX40 agonist ivuxolimab in advanced cancers. Looking at the study overall: Ivuxolimab was an agonistic, fully human IgG2 monoclonal antibody directed against OX40 (CD134), a costimulatory receptor. Intravenous ivuxolimab was administered to patients every 2 weeks at six dose levels: 0.01, 0.1, 0.3, 1.5, 3 and 10 mg/kg. The paper reports the monotherapy dose-escalation portion (N of about 56 patients) of the phase I ivuxolimab trial. Peripheral TCRbeta sequencing aimed to test whether ivuxolimab altered TCR sequence diversity and caused clonal T-cell expansion. Partial responses occurred in three dose-escalation patients: two with cutaneous melanoma and one with hepatocellular carcinoma. Of the roughly 52 dose-escalation patients, hepatocellular carcinoma was present in 19, melanoma in roughly 15, renal cell carcinoma in 9 and head and neck cancer in 9. Patients were allowed to have had prior anti-PD-1, anti-PD-L1 or anti-CTLA-4 therapy, and 30% to 40% of the dose-escalation patients had been treated with checkpoint inhibitors. In the dose-escalation cohort, around four fifths of patients were male, and the mean age was approximately 55 years, with a range of 23 to 79.

Genomic DNA was extracted from sorted cells for sequencing of the TCRbeta CDR3 region. The immunoSEQ Assay was used to sequence the TCRbeta CDR3 regions. In TCRdb, the immuneACCESS table is reduced to in-frame sequences with V and J assigned. These tables do not hold every clone; where another copy was compared, an unresolved V gene accounts for under half, and the others remain unexplained. This sample has more than 30,000 clones in its table, and 88% of those were observed once. In total, the top ten clones hold about 4.3% of the sample. The CDR3, from cysteine to phenylalanine, totals 11 residues. Only the CDR3 DNA stays, 33 bases, in frame from base 1. The germline V gene (reference sequence) supplies CDR1 DFQATT and CDR2 SNEGSKA. V gives up 5 bases and J gives up 5 bases, and the segment between their germline ends measures 9 bases. The trial excluded patients who had a history of autoimmune disease or who were on systemic immunosuppression. Peripheral blood for TCR sequencing was collected from all dose cohorts at baseline, on cycle 4 day 1, and on cycle 7 day 1. The samples were taken from a phase I, first-in-human, multicenter, open-label dose-escalation trial of ivuxolimab. Adults with locally advanced or metastatic melanoma, renal cell, hepatocellular, or head and neck squamous cell carcinoma were enrolled in the trial. Before TCR sequencing, CD4+ and CD8+ T cells were separately sorted from peripheral blood.

Paper-wide results and their limitations: In partial responders in the 0.1-3.0 mg/kg groups, normalized peripheral clonal expansion was found to be among the lowest, especially among CD8+ T cells. Antigen specificity was not determined for the clonally expanded peripheral T cells. After ivuxolimab, more expanded clones were found on average in CD8+ T cells than in CD4+ T cells. Low levels of normalized T-cell clonal expansion were also seen in some nonresponding patients. At doses of 0.1 to 3.0 mg/kg, clonal expansion of both CD4+ and CD8+ T cells in blood was seen between baseline and week 6.

This clone is identified as medium-sized (0.01 to 0.1%). The target of this receptor is not known. Nothing much larger sits one base from this clone, and base qualities are not available. The V and J segments used are TRBV20-1 and TRBJ1-1, and possibly TRBD1, on 5 matching bases. This TCR was sampled from an adult with an advanced solid tumor such as melanoma, head and neck, liver or kidney cancer. This material consisted of CD4+ or CD8+ T cells sorted from blood, taken in a trial of the OX40 agonist ivuxolimab. This receptor carries the CDR3 CSAPQGTEAFF. The nucleotides are TGCAGTGCTCCCCAGGGTACTGAAGCTTTCTTT.